One T cell receptor (beta chain) is described in this entry. No antigen is known for it. Sequencing used immunoSEQ multiplex PCR; TCRdb keeps in-frame clones, though not all of them. The table records 150,000 to 200,000 clones, approximately 94% of them present only once. The sample is drawn from a study of T cell responses to AZD1222 COVID-19 vaccine. Findings and limits, study-wide: Repertoire samples came only from after the peak T cell response. Donors skewed white British and female; clonal diversity was possibly underestimated. Spike-specific TCR breadth and depth went up after people got two AZD1222 doses.

The CDR3 consists of 16 residues. The V and J ends lost 5 bases and 6 bases respectively, with 17 bases between them. Germline V gene data show CDR1 as SGHTA and CDR2 as FQGNSA. Material: peripheral blood, obtained 28 days after the second AZD1222 dose. The J gene is TRBJ1-6, the V gene TRBV7-2, with D possibly being TRBD1 (5 bases). This sequence originates from an adult who received the AZD1222 COVID-19 vaccine. The CDR3 sequence is CASSLAGAPGNSPLHF. The CDR3 DNA follows: TGTGCCAGCAGCCTCGCCGGGGCTCCTGGTAATTCACCCCTCCACTTT.